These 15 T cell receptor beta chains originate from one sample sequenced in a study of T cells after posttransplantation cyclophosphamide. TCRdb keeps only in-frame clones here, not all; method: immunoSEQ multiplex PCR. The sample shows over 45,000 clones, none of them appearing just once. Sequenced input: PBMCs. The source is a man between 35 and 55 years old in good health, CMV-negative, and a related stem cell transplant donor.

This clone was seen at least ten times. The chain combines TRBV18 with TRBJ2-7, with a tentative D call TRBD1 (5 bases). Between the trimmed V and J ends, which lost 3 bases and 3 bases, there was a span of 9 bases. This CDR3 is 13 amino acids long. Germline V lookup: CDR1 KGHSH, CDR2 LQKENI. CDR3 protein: CASSPRQGYEQYF. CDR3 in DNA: TGTGCCAGCTCACCGCGCCAGGGCTACGAGCAGTACTTC. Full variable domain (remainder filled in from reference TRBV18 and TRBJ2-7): NAGVMQNPRHLVRRRGQEARLRCSPMKGHSHVYWYRQLPEEGLKFMVYLQKENIIDESGMPKERFSAEFPKEGPSILRIQQVVRGDSAAYFCASSPRQGYEQYFGPGTRLTVT.

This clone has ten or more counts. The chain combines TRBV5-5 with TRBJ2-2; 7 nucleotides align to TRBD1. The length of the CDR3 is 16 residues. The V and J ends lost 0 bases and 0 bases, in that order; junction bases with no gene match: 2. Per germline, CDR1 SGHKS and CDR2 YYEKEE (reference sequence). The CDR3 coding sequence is TGTGCCAGCAGCTTGGCTACAGGGGCGAACACCGGGGAGCTGTTTTTT. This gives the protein CASSLATGANTGELFF.

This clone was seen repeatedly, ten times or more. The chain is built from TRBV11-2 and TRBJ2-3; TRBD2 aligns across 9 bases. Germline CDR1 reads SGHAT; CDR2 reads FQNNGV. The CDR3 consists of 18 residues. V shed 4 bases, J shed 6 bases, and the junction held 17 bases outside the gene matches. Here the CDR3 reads CASSSLGLWREGYDTQYF. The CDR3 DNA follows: TGTGCCAGCAGCTCATTAGGGTTGTGGCGGGAGGGGTACGATACGCAGTATTTT.

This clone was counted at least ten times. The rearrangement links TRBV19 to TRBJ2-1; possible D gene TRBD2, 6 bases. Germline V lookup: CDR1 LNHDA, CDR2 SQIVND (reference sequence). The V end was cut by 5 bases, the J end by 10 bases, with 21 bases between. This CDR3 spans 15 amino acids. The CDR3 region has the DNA TGTGCCAGTAGTCGTCAAGCGGGCTCCCCATTAGAGCAGTTCTTC. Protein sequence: CASSRQAGSPLEQFF.

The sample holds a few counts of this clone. The CDR3 DNA follows: TGTGCCAGCAGTTTAATTCGGGACAGGGTTCCCTACGAGCAGTACTTC. Residues: CASSLIRDRVPYEQYF. J is TRBJ2-5 and V is TRBV27, with 9 bases matching TRBD1. The J call may not be correct, given that the DNA end is closer to TRBJ2-7. Looked up from germline, CDR1 is MNHEY and CDR2 is SMNVEV (reference sequence). This CDR3 contains 16 residues.

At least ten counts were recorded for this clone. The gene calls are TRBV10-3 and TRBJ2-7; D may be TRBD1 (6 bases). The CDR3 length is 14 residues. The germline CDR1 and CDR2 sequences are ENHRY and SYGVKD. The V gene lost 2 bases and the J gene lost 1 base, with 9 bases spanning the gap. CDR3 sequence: CAISEDRLSYEQYF. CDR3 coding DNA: TGTGCCATCAGTGAGGACAGGCTATCCTACGAGCAGTACTTC.

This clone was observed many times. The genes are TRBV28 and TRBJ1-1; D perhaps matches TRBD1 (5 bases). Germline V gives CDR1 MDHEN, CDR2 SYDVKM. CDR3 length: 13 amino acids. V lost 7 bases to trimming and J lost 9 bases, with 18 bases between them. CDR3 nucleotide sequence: TGTGCCAGCACCATATGGACAAAACCGAAAGCTTTCTTT. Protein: CASTIWTKPKAFF. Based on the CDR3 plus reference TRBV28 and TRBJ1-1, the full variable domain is DVKVTQSSRYLVKRTGEKVFLECVQDMDHENMFWYRQDPGLGLRLIYFSYDVKMKEKGDIPEGYSVSREKKERFSLILESASTNQTSMYLCASTIWTKPKAFFGQGTRLTVV.

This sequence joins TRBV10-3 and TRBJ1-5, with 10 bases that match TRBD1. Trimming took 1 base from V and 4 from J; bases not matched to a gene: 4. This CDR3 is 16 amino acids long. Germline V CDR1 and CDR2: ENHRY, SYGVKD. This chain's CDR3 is CAISEWDRGLNQPQHF. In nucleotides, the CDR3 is TGTGCCATCAGTGAGTGGGACAGGGGCCTTAATCAGCCCCAGCATTTT.

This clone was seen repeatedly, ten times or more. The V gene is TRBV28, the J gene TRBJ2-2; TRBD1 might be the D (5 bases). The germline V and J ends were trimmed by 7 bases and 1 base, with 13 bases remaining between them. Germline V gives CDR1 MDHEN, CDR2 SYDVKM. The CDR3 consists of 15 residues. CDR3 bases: TGTGCCAGCACCCCCATGGACAAGAACACCGGGGAGCTGTTTTTT. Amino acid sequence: CASTPMDKNTGELFF.

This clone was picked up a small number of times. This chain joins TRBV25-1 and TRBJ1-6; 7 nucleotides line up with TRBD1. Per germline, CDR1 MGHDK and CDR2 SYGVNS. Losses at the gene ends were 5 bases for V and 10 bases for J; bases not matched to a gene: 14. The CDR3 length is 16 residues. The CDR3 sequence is CASSPPGGQGNSPLHF. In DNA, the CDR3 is TGTGCCAGCAGTCCCCCAGGGGGGCAGGGTAACTCACCCCTCCACTTT. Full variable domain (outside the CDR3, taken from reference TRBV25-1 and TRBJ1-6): EADIYQTPRYLVIGTGKKITLECSQTMGHDKMYWYQQDPGMELHLIHYSYGVNSTEKGDLSSESTVSRIRTEHFPLTLESARPSHTSQYLCASSPPGGQGNSPLHFGNGTRLTVT.

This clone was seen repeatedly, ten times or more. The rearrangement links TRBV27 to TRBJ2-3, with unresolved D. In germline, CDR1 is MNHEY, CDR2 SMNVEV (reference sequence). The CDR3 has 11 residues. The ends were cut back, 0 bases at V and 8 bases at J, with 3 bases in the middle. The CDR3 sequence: CASSLSGTQYF. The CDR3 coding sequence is TGTGCCAGCAGTTTATCCGGTACGCAGTATTTT.

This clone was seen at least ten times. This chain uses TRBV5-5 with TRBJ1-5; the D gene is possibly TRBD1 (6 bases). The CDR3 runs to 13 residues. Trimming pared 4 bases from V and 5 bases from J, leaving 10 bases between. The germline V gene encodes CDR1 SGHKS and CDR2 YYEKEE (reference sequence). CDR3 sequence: CASSAWTDQPQHF. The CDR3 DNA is TGTGCCAGCAGCGCCTGGACAGATCAGCCCCAGCATTTT.

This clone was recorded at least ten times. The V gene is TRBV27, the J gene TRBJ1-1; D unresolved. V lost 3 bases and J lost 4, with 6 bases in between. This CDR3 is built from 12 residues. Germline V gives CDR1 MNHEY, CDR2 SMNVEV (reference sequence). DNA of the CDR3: TGTGCCAGCAGTTTTCTAGGCACTGAAGCTTTCTTT. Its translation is CASSFLGTEAFF.

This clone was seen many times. The CDR3 region has the DNA TGTGCCAGCAGCCGGGACGGGAGCTACGAGCAGTACTTC. This encodes CASSRDGSYEQYF. This rearrangement joins TRBV6-5 to TRBJ2-7; D perhaps matches TRBD2 (6 bases). The germline V gene encodes CDR1 MNHEY and CDR2 SVGAGI. V was cut by 6 bases and J by 3 bases, with 12 bases left in between. This CDR3 has 13 amino acids.

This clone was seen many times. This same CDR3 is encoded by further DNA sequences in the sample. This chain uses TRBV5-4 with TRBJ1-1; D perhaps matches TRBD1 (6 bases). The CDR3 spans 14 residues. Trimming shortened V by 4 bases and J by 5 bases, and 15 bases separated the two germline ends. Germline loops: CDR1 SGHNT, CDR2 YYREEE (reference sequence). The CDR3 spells CASSPRGGVTEAFF. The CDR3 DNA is TGTGCCAGCAGCCCGAGGGGGGGAGTAACTGAAGCTTTCTTT.